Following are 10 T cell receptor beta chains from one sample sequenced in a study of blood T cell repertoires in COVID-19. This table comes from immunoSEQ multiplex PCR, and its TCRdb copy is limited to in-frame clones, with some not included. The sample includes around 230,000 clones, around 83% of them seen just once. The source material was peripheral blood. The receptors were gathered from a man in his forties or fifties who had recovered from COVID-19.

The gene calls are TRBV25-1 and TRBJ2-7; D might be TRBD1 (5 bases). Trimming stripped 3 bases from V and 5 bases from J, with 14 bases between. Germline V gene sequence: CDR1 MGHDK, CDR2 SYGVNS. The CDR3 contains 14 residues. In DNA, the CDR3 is TGTGCCAGCAGTGATTATAGGGGCGCGGACGAGCAGTACTTC. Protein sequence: CASSDYRGADEQYF.

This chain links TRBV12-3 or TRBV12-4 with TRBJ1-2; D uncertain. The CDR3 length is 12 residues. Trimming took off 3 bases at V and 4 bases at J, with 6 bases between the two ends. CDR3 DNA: TGTGCCAGCAGTTTCGGCGGCTATGGCTACACCTTC. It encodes CASSFGGYGYTF.

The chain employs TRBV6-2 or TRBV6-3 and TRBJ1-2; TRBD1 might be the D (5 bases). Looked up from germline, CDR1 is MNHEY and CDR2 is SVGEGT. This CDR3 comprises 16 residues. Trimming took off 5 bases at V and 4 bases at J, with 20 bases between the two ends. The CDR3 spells CASSPPSGWEAYGYTF. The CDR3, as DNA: TGTGCCAGCAGTCCCCCGTCAGGGTGGGAAGCCTATGGCTACACCTTC.

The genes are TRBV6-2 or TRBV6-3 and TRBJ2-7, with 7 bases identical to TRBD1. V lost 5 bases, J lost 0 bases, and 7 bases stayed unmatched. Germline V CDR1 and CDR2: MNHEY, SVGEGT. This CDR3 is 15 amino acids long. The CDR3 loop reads CASSNRDSSSYEQYF. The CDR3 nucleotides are TGTGCCAGCAGTAACCGGGACAGCTCCTCCTACGAGCAGTACTTC.

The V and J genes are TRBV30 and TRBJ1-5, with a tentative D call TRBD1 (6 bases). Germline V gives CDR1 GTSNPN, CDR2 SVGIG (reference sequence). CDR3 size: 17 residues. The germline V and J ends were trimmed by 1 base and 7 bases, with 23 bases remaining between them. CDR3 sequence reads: CAWSASRDISLRQPQHF. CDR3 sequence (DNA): TGTGCCTGGAGTGCAAGCCGGGACATCAGCCTGAGGCAGCCCCAGCATTTT. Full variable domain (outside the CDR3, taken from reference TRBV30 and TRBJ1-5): SQTIHQWPATLVQPVGSPLSLECTVEGTSNPNLYWYRQAAGRGLQLLFYSVGIGQISSEVPQNLSASRPQDRQFILSSKKLLLSDSGFYLCAWSASRDISLRQPQHFGDGTRLSIL.

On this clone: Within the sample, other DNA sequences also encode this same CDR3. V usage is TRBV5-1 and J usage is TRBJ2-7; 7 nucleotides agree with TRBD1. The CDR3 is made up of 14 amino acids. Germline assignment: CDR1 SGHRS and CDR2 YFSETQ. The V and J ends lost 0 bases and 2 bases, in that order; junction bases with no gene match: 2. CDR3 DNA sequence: TGCGCCAGCAGCTTGGGGCAGGGGGCCTACGAGCAGTACTTC. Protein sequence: CASSLGQGAYEQYF.

CDR3 loop: CASSERLETDTQYF. CDR3 nucleotides: TGTGCCAGCAGTGAAAGACTAGAAACAGATACGCAGTATTTT. The chain recombines TRBV2 with TRBJ2-3; a possible D gene is TRBD2 (6 bases). The CDR3 length is 14 residues. Trimming left V 2 bases short and J 3 bases short, with 9 bases between. The germline V gene encodes CDR1 SNHLY and CDR2 FYNNEI. Drawing the rest from reference TRBV2 and TRBJ2-3, the complete variable domain is EPEVTQTPSHQVTQMGQEVILRCVPISNHLYFYWYRQILGQKVEFLVSFYNNEISEKSEIFDDQFSVERPDGSNFTLKIRSTKLEDSAMYFCASSERLETDTQYFGPGTRLTVL.

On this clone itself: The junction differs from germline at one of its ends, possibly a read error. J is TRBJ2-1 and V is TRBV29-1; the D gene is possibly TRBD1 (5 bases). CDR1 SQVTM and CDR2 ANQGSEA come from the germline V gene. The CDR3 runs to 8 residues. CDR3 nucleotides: TGCAGCGTTGAAGTGGGGCTCTTC. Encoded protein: CSVEVGLF.

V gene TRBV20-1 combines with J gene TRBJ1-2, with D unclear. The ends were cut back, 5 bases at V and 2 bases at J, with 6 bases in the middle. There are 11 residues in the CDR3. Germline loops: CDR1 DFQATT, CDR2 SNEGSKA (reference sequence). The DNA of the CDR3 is TGCAGTGCTCGGCGGAACTATGGCTACACCTTC. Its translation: CSARRNYGYTF.

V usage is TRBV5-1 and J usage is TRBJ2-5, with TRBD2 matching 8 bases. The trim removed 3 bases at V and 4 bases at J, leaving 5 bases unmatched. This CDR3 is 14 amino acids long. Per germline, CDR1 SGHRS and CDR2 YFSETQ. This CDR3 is CASSWTSSTETQYF. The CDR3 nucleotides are TGCGCCAGCAGCTGGACTAGCTCCACAGAGACCCAGTACTTC. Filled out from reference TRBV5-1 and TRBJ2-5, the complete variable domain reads KAGVTQTPRYLIKTRGQQVTLSCSPISGHRSVSWYQQTPGQGLQFLFEYFSETQRNKGNFPGRFSGRQFSNSRSEMNVSTLELGDSALYLCASSWTSSTETQYFGPGTRLLVL.